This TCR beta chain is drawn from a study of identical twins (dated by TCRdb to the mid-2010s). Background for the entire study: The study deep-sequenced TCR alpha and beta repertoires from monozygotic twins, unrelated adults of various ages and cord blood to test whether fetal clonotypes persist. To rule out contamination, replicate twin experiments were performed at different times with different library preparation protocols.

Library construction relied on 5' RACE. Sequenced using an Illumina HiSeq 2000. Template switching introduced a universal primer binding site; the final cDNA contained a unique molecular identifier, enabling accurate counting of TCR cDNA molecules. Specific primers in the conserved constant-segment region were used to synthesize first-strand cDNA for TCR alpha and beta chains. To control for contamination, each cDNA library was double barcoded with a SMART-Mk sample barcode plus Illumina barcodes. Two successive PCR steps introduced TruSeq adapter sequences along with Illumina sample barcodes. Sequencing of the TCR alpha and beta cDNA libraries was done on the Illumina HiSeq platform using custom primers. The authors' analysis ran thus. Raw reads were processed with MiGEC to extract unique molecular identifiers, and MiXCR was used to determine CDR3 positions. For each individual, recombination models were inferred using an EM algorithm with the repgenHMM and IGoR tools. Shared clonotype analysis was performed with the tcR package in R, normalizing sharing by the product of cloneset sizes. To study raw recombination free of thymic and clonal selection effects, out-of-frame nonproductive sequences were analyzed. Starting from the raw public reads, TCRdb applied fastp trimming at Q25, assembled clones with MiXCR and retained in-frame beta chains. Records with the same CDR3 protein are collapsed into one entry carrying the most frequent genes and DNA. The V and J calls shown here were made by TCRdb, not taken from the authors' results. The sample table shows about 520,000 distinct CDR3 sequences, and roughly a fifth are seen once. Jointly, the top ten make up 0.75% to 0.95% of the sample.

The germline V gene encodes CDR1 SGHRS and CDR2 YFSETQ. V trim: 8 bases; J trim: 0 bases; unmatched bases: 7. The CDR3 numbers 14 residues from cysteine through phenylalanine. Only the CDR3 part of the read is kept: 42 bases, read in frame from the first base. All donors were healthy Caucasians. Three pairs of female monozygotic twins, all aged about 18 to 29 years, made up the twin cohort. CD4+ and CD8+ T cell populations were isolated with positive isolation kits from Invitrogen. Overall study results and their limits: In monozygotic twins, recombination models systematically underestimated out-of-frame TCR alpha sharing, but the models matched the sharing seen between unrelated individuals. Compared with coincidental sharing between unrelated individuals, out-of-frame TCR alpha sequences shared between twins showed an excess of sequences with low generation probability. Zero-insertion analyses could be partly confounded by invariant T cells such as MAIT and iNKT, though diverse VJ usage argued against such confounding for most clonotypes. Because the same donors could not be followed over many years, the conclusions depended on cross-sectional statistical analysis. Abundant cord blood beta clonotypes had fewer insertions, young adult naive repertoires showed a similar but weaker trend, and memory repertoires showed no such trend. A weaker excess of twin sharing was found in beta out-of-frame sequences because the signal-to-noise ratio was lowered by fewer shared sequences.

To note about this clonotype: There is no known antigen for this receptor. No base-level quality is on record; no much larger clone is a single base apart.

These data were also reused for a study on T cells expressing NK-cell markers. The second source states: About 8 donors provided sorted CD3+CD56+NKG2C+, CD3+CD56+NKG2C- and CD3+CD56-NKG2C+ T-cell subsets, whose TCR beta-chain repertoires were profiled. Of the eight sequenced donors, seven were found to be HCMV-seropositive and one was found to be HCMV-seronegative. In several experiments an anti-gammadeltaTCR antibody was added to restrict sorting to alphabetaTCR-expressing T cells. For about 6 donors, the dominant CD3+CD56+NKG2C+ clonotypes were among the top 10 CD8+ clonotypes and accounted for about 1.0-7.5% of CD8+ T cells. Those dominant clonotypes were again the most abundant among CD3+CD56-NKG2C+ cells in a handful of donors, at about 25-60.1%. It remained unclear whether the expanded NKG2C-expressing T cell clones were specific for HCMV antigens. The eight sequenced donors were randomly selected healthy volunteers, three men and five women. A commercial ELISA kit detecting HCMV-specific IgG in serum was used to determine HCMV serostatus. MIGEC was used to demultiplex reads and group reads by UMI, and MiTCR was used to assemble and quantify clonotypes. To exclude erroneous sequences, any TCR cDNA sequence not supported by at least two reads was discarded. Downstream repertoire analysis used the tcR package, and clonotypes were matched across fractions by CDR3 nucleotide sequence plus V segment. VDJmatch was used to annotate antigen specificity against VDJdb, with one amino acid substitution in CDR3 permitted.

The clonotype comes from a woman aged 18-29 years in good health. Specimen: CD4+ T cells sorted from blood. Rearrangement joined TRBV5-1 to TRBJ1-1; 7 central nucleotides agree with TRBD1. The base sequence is TGCGCCAGTAAGACAGGGCTCTTGAACACTGAAGCTTTCTTT. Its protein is CASKTGLLNTEAFF.